What follows is one T cell receptor (beta chain) and its context. This sample was taken from a study of blood T cell repertoires in COVID-19. Study-wide context: T cells, B-cell-depleted T cells, or PBMCs supplied cDNA or gDNA.

Those enrolled in Seattle joined during active infection and were followed longitudinally afterward. Only in-frame clones appear in the TCRdb table, and some are missing; sequencing was by immunoSEQ multiplex PCR. The sample contains around 52,000 clones, approximately 90% of which appear only once. Sequencing was done on a sample of peripheral blood. The sequence came from a woman older than 75 with COVID-19, enrolled during active disease.

CDR3 nucleotide sequence: TGTGCCAGCAGCTCCCGAACGGGACAGGGGAATGAAAAACTGTTTTTT. Protein sequence: CASSSRTGQGNEKLFF. V gene TRBV11-2 combines with J gene TRBJ1-4, with 10 bases lining up with TRBD1. CDR3 size: 16 residues. Trimming cost V 4 bases and J 5 bases; bases outside gene matches: 7. CDR1 and CDR2 (germline): SGHAT, FQNNGV. Full variable domain (missing parts from reference TRBV11-2 and TRBJ1-4): EAGVAQSPRYKIIEKRQSVAFWCNPISGHATLYWYQQILGQGPKLLIQFQNNGVVDDSQLPKDRFSAERLKGVDSTLKIQPAKLEDSAVYLCASSSRTGQGNEKLFFGSGTQLSVL.